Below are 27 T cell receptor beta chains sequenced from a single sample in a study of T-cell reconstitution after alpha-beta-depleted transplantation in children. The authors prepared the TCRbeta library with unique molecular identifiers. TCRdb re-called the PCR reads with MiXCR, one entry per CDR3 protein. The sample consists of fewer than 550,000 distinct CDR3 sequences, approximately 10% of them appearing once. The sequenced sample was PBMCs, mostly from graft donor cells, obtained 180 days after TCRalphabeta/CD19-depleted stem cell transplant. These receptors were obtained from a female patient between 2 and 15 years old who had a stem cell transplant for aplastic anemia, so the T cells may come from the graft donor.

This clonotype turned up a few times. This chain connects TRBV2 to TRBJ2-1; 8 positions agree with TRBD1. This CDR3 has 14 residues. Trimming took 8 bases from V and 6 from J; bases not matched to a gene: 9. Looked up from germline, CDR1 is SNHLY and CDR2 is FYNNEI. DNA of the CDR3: TGTGCCAGCCCGAGTGACAGGGGTGCCAATGAGCAGTTCTTC. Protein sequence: CASPSDRGANEQFF.

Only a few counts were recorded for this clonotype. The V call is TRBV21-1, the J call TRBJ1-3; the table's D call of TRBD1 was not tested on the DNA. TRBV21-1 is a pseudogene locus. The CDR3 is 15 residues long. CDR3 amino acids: CASSNRDGSGNTIYF. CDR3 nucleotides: TGTGCCAGCAGCAACCGGGACGGCTCTGGAAACACCATATATTTT.

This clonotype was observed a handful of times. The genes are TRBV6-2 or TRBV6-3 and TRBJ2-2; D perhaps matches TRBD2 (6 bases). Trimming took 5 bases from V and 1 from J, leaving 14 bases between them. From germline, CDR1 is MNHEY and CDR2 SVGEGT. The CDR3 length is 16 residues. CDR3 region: CASSPRDFLNTGELFF. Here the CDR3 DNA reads TGTGCCAGCAGTCCCCGGGACTTTTTGAACACCGGGGAGCTGTTTTTT.

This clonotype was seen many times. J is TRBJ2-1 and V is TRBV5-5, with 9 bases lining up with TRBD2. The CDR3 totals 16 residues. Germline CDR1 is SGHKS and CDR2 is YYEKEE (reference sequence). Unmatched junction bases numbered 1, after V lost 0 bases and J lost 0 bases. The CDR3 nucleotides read TGTGCCAGCAGCTTGGGCGGGGGGGGCTCCTACAATGAGCAGTTCTTC. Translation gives CASSLGGGGSYNEQFF.

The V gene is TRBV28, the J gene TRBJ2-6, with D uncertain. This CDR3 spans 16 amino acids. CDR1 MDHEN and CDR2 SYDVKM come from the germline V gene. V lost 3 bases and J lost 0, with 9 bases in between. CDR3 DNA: TGTGCCAGCAGTTTCAACGGCTTCTCTGGGGCCAACGTCCTGACTTTC. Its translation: CASSFNGFSGANVLTF.

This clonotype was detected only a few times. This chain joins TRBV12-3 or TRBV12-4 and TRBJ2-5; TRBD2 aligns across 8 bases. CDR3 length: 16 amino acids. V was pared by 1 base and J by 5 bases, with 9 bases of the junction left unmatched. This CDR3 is CASSLVPGGPGETQYF. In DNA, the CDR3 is TGTGCCAGCAGTTTAGTCCCGGGAGGGCCTGGGGAGACCCAGTACTTC.

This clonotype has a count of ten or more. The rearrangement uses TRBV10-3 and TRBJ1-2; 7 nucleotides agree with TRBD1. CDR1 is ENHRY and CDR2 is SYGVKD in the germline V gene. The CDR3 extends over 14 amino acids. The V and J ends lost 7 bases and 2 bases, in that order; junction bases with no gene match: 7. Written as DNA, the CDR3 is TGTGCCATCATGAGGGACAGCGTAAACTATGGCTACACCTTC. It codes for CAIMRDSVNYGYTF.

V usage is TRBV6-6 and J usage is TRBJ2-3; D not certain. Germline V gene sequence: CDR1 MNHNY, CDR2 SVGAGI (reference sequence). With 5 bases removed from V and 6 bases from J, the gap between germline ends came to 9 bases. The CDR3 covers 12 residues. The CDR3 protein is CASSTRRDTQYF. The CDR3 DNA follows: TGTGCCAGCAGTACCAGGCGGGATACGCAGTATTTT.

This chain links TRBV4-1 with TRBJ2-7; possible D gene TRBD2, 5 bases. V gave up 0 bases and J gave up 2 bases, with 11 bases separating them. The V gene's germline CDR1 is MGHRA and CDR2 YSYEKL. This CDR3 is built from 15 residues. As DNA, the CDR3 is TGCGCCAGCAGCCAAGATGAACGAGGGCCCTACGAGCAGTACGTC. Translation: CASSQDERGPYEQYV.

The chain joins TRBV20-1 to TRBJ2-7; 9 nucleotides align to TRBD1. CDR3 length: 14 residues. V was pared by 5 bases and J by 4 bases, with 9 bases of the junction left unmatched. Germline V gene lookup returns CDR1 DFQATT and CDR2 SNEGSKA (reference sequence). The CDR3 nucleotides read TGCAGTGCTCTCAGTACAGGGGGCGGGTACGAGCAGTACGTC. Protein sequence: CSALSTGGGYEQYV.

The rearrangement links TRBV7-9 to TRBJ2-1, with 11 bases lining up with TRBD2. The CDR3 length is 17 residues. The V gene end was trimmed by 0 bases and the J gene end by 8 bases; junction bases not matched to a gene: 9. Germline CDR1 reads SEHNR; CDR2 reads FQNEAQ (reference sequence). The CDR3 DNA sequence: TGTGCCAGCAGCTTAGCTTCCGGGACTAGCGGTAGGGATGAGCAGTTCTTC. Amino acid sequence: CASSLASGTSGRDEQFF.

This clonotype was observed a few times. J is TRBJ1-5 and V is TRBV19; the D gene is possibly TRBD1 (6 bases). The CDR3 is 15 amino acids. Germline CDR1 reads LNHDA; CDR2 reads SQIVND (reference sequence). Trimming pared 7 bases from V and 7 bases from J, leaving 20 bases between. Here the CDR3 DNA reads TGTGCCAGTACCATATCACCTTCGGGGGCACAGCCCCAGCATTTT. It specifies CASTISPSGAQPQHF.

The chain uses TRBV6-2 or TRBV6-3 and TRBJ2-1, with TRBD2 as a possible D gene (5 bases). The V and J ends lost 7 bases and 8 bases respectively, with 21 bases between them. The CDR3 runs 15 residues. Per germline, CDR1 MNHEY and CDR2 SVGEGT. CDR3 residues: CASTPYAEGMDEQFF. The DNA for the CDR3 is TGTGCCAGCACCCCATATGCTGAGGGAATGGATGAGCAGTTCTTC.

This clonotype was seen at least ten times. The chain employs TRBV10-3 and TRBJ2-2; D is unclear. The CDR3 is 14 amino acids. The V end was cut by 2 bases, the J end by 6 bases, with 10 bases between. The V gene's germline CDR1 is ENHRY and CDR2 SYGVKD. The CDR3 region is CAISERTGAGELFF. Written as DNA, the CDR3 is TGTGCCATCAGTGAGAGGACCGGAGCCGGGGAGCTGTTTTTT.

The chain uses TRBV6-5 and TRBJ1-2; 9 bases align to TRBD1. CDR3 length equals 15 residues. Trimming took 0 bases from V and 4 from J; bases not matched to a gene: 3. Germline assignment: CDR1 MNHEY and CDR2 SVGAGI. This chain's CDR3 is CASSYSDRGAYGYTF. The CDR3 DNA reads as TGTGCCAGCAGTTACTCGGACAGGGGCGCCTATGGCTACACCTTC.

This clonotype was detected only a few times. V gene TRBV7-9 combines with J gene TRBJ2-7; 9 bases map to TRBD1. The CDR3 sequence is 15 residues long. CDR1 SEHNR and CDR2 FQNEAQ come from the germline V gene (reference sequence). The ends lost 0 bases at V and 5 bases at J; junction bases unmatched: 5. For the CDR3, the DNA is TGTGCCAGCAGCTTAGCCGGGACAGGGATCAACGAGCAGTACTTC. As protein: CASSLAGTGINEQYF.

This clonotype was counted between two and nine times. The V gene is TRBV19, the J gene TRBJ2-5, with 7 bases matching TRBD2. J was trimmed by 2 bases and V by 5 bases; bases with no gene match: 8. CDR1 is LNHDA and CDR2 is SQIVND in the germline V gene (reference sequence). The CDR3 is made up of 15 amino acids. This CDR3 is CASSLTGLVQETQYF. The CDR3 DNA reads TGTGCCAGTAGTCTAACTGGACTAGTACAAGAGACCCAGTACTTC. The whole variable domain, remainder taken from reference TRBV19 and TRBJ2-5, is DGGITQSPKYLFRKEGQNVTLSCEQNLNHDAMYWYRQDPGQGLRLIYYSQIVNDFQKGDIAEGYSVSREKKESFPLTVTSAQKNPTAFYLCASSLTGLVQETQYFGPGTRLLVL.

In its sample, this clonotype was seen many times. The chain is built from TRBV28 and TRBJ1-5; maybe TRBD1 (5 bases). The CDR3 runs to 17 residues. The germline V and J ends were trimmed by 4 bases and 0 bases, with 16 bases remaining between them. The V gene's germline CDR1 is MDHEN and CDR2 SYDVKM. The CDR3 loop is CASSSVGTPYSNQPQHF. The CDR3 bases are TGTGCCAGCAGTTCCGTCGGGACGCCGTATAGCAATCAGCCCCAGCATTTT.

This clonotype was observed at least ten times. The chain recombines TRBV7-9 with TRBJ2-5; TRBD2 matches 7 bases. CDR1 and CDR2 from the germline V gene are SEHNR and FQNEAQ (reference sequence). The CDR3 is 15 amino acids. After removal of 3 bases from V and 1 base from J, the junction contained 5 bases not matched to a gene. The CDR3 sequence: CASSFRASGQETQYF. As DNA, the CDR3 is TGTGCCAGCAGCTTCAGGGCTAGCGGCCAAGAGACCCAGTACTTC.

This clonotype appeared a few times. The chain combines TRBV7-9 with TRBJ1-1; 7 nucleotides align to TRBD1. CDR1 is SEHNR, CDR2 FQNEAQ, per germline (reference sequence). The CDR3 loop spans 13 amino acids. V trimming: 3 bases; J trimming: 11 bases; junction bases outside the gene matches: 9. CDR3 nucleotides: TGTGCCAGCAGCTTGACAGGGACAGAGTGGGCTTTCTTT. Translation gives CASSLTGTEWAFF.

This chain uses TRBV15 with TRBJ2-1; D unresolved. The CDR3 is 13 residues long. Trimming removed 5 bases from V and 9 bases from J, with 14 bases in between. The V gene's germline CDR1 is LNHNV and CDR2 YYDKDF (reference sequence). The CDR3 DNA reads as TGTGCCACCAGCCGAACAATCCTGGGTGAGCAGTTCTTC. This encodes CATSRTILGEQFF.

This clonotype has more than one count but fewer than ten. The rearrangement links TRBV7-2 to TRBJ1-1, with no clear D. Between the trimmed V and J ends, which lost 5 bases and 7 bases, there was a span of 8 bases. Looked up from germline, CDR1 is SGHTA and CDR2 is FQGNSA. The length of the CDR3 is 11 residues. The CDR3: CASSPHGEAFF. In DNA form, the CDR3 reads TGTGCCAGCAGCCCCCATGGTGAAGCTTTCTTT.

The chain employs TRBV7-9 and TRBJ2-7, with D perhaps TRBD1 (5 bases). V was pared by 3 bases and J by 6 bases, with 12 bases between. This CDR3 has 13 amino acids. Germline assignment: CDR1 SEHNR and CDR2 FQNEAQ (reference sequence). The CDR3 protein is CASSFTGSAEQYV. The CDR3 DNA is TGTGCCAGCAGCTTTACAGGCAGCGCCGAGCAGTACGTC.

CDR3 sequence reads: CASSQVGGTYNEQFF. The CDR3 DNA is TGCGCCAGCAGCCAAGTCGGTGGGACCTACAATGAGCAGTTCTTC. This chain links TRBV4-3 with TRBJ2-1; D gene uncertain. Trimming pared 1 base from V and 2 bases from J, leaving 9 bases between. CDR3 length equals 15 residues. Per germline, CDR1 LGHNA and CDR2 YSLEER.

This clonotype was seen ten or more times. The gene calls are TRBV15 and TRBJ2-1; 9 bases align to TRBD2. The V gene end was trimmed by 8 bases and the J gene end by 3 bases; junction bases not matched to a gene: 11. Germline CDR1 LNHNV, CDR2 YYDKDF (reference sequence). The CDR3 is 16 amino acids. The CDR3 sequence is CATSRRASGIYNEQFF. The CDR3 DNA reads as TGTGCCACCTCCCGAAGGGCTAGCGGGATCTACAATGAGCAGTTCTTC.

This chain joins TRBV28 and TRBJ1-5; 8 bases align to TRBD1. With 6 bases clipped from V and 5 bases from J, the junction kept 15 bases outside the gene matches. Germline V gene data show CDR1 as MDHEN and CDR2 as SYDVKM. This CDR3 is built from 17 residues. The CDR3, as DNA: TGTGCCAGCAGAGAAGGCAGGGGGCTAGGTGGGGATCAGCCCCAGCATTTT. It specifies CASREGRGLGGDQPQHF.

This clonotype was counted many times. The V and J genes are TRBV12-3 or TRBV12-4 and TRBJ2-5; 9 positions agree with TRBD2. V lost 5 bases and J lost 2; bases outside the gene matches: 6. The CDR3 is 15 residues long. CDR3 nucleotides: TGTGCCAGCAGTCCCCCGGGACTAGCACAAGAGACCCAGTACTTC. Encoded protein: CASSPPGLAQETQYF.